These 14 T cell receptor beta chains were sequenced from one sample in a study of beta chain features in type 1 diabetes. Study-level findings and limits: Across all four CD4+ subsets, people with type 1 diabetes showed modestly shorter TCRB CDR3s.

No antigen has been assigned to these receptors. As every portion of the isolated RNA was reverse transcribed, the sequencing read expressed TCRB transcripts. Sequencing used immunoSEQ multiplex PCR; TCRdb keeps in-frame clones, though not all of them. In the table there are over 200,000 clones, approximately 11% of which are singletons. Sequencing input: naive CD4+ T cells from blood. Receptors originate from a young man with type 1 diabetes.

This clone has just a few counts. This chain joins TRBV5-6 and TRBJ1-1, with D maybe TRBD1 (6 bases). From germline, CDR1 is SGHDT and CDR2 YYEEEE. The CDR3 is 12 amino acids. V was clipped by 2 bases and J by 7 bases, with 9 bases between them. CDR3 sequence: CASSLTGLEAFF. The CDR3 DNA follows: TGTGCCAGCAGCTTAACAGGGCTTGAAGCTTTCTTT.

This clone turned up a few times. The J gene is TRBJ1-1, the V gene TRBV18; 8 bases line up with TRBD1. With V trimmed by 0 bases and J by 4 bases, 7 bases remained unmatched. The CDR3 totals 16 residues. Germline V gene lookup returns CDR1 KGHSH and CDR2 LQKENI. The CDR3 here is CASSPPNQGAITEAFF. The CDR3 DNA reads as TGTGCCAGCTCACCACCCAATCAGGGGGCGATCACTGAAGCTTTCTTT. Variable domain in full (rest from reference TRBV18 and TRBJ1-1): NAGVMQNPRHLVRRRGQEARLRCSPMKGHSHVYWYRQLPEEGLKFMVYLQKENIIDESGMPKERFSAEFPKEGPSILRIQQVVRGDSAAYFCASSPPNQGAITEAFFGQGTRLTVV.

Only a few counts were recorded for this clone. The chain joins TRBV29-1 to TRBJ1-1; 9 positions agree with TRBD1. With V trimmed by 3 bases and J by 5 bases, 13 bases remained unmatched. Germline CDR1 and CDR2: SQVTM and ANQGSEA. The CDR3 consists of 16 residues. CDR3 in amino acids: CSVDEATGGYRTEAFF. The CDR3 DNA sequence: TGCAGCGTTGATGAAGCAACAGGGGGCTATAGGACTGAAGCTTTCTTT. Supplemented by reference TRBV29-1 and TRBJ1-1, the full variable domain reads SAVISQKPSRDICQRGTSLTIQCQVDSQVTMMFWYRQQPGQSLTLIATANQGSEATYESGFVIDKFPISRPNLTFSTLTVSNMSPEDSSIYLCSVDEATGGYRTEAFFGQGTRLTVV.

Only a few counts were recorded for this clone. The rearrangement links TRBV25-1 to TRBJ2-5; tentatively, D is TRBD1 (8 bases). The V gene's germline CDR1 is MGHDK and CDR2 SYGVNS. The CDR3 consists of 14 residues. Trimming took 8 bases from V and 4 from J, leaving 17 bases between them. The CDR3 is CASGGGTGVETQYF. The CDR3 DNA is TGTGCCAGCGGGGGGGGGACAGGAGTAGAGACCCAGTACTTC.

The rearrangement links TRBV6-1 to TRBJ2-7; 8 positions match TRBD2. Germline trimming cut 5 bases from V and 4 bases from J; bases unmatched to any gene: 10. Germline CDR1 is MNHNS and CDR2 is SASEGT. The CDR3 has 15 amino acids. CDR3 DNA sequence: TGTGCCAGCAGTCCTCGGGGGGGTCGAGTATACGAGCAGTACTTC. Protein sequence: CASSPRGGRVYEQYF.

The CDR3 region is CASSLGGAVSIQYF. The CDR3 DNA sequence: TGTGCCAGCAGCCTGGGGGGGGCAGTGAGCATTCAGTACTTC. The chain combines TRBV7-9 with TRBJ2-4, with a weak D call TRBD2 (7 bases). V was trimmed by 5 bases and J by 9 bases, leaving 17 bases between them. Germline CDR1 and CDR2: SEHNR and FQNEAQ (reference sequence). The CDR3 consists of 14 residues.

This clone was picked up a small number of times. The V gene is TRBV28, the J gene TRBJ1-1; TRBD1 agrees at 9 bases. The CDR3 contains 12 residues. Germline V gene lookup returns CDR1 MDHEN and CDR2 SYDVKM. The J segment lost 8 bases and the V segment lost 6 bases, leaving 4 bases of the junction unmatched. The DNA for the CDR3 is TGTGCCAGCAGCTTAGGGACAGGGGAAGCTTTCTTT. Residues: CASSLGTGEAFF.

In this sample, this clone turned up a few times. The chain recombines TRBV28 with TRBJ1-5, with D unclear. V was pared by 8 bases and J by 11 bases, with 16 bases between. The CDR3 spans 12 residues. Germline-derived CDR1 and CDR2 are MDHEN and SYDVKM. CDR3 sequence (DNA): TGTGCCAGCCGGGCTCAATTAGCGACCCAGCATTTT. It specifies CASRAQLATQHF. The variable domain in full, with the rest retrieved from reference TRBV28 and TRBJ1-5, is DVKVTQSSRYLVKRTGEKVFLECVQDMDHENMFWYRQDPGLGLRLIYFSYDVKMKEKGDIPEGYSVSREKKERFSLILESASTNQTSMYLCASRAQLATQHFGDGTRLSIL.

This clone was seen only a few times. The rearrangement uses TRBV7-3 and TRBJ1-6, with D perhaps matching TRBD1 (5 bases). The CDR3 sequence is 14 residues long. CDR1 and CDR2 from the germline V gene are SGHTA and FQGTGA. Trimming shortened V by 4 bases and J by 3 bases, and 7 bases separated the two germline ends. The CDR3 loop reads CASSSGNYNSPLHF. The CDR3 nucleotides are TGTGCCAGCAGCTCAGGGAACTATAATTCACCCCTCCACTTT.

This clone turned up a few times. The chain combines TRBV5-4 with TRBJ1-6; 7 nucleotides match TRBD1. This CDR3 comprises 13 residues. V shed 4 bases and J 9 bases; nucleotides not matched to a gene: 4. Looked up from germline, CDR1 is SGHNT and CDR2 is YYREEE (reference sequence). The CDR3 coding sequence is TGTGCCAGCAGCGGGACAGCCGGTTCACCCCTCCACTTT. Its translation: CASSGTAGSPLHF.

CDR3 region: CASAGTPGANEQFF. CDR3 nucleotides: TGTGCCAGCGCCGGGACGCCAGGGGCTAATGAGCAGTTCTTC. The J gene is TRBJ2-1, the V gene TRBV28, with D perhaps TRBD1 (6 bases). The V end was cut by 8 bases, the J end by 7 bases, with 18 bases between. The germline gives CDR1 MDHEN, CDR2 SYDVKM. This CDR3 region has 14 residues.

The J gene is TRBJ1-1, the V gene TRBV4-2; D is uncertain. Between the trimmed V and J ends, which lost 3 bases and 1 base, there was a span of 15 bases. Per the germline V gene, CDR1 is LGHNA and CDR2 is YNFKEQ. The CDR3 spans 16 residues. CDR3 nucleotides: TGTGCCAGCAGCCAGCTCCACCGGGGAGAGAACACTGAAGCTTTCTTT. This codes for CASSQLHRGENTEAFF.

This clone was seen a few times. The rearrangement joins TRBV6-1 to TRBJ2-7; weak D call: TRBD1 (6 bases). V was trimmed by 3 bases and J by 5 bases, leaving 17 bases between them. The germline V gene encodes CDR1 MNHNS and CDR2 SASEGT. This CDR3 region has 15 residues. For the CDR3, the DNA is TGTGCCAGCAGTGATTTAGGCAGGGGTGGAAACGAGCAGTACTTC. Translating gives CASSDLGRGGNEQYF.

The gene calls are TRBV27 and TRBJ2-4; 8 bases match TRBD2. CDR1 and CDR2 from the germline V gene are MNHEY and SMNVEV (reference sequence). Losses at the gene ends were 2 bases for V and 0 bases for J; bases not matched to a gene: 3. The CDR3 runs to 16 residues. The CDR3 DNA reads TGTGCCAGCAGTTTAATCGGGGGGGGAGCCAAAAACATTCAGTACTTC. Translating it yields CASSLIGGGAKNIQYF.